This TCR beta chain was obtained from a study of regulatory T cells in long-lasting Graves disease. This clonotype has ten or more counts. The time point here: newly diagnosed GD, antithyroid drugs for less than 3 months. The authors made the TCR library using RNA they extracted from PBMCs. In germline, CDR1 is MGHRA, CDR2 YSYEKL. Trimming cost V 4 bases and J 4 bases, with 13 bases left between them. This CDR3 has 14 residues. Through Arm-PCR of CDR3 regions and iRepertoire HTBI primers, TCR beta libraries were built. TCRdb re-called the multiplex PCR reads with MiXCR, one entry per CDR3 protein. The sample records roughly 560,000 distinct CDR3 sequences, 12% being singletons. This same sample was also part of a study on T cells in Graves' hyperthyroidism and ophthalmopathy.

The sequence derives from a woman in her 30s with Graves disease. The sample consisted of peripheral blood mononuclear cells (PBMCs), taken at new diagnosis, from a patient treated with antithyroid drugs. The V gene is TRBV4-1, the J gene TRBJ1-2; unclear D gene. CDR3 sequence (DNA): TGCGCCAGCAGCCTCCAGCACGCCTCCTATGGCTACACCTTC. As protein: CASSLQHASYGYTF.